This entry lists 24 T cell receptor beta chains sequenced from one sample in a study of blood T cell repertoires in COVID-19. The protocol was immunoSEQ multiplex PCR, while the TCRdb copy is restricted to in-frame clones and leaves out a portion. The sample has 300,000 to 400,000 clones; 87% are singletons. The specimen sequenced was peripheral blood. These receptors all stem from a woman aged 45-59 years with COVID-19, enrolled during active disease.

The chain combines TRBV6-6 with TRBJ2-7; D possibly corresponds to TRBD1 (5 bases). V gave up 5 bases and J gave up 5 bases, with 10 bases separating them. This CDR3 has 12 residues. Germline V CDR1 and CDR2: MNHNY, SVGAGI (reference sequence). CDR3 loop: CASSHDSDEQYF. CDR3 coding DNA: TGTGCCAGCAGTCACGACAGTGACGAGCAGTACTTC.

The rearrangement links TRBV5-8 to TRBJ1-1, with 9 bases that match TRBD1. Germline V gene data show CDR1 as SGHTS and CDR2 as YDEGEE. Trimming at V came to 9 bases and at J to 4 bases, leaving 7 bases not matched to a gene. This CDR3 has 13 amino acids. The CDR3 here is CAKDGTGPTEAFF. CDR3 bases: TGTGCCAAGGACGGGACAGGGCCCACTGAAGCTTTCTTT.

V gene TRBV29-1 combines with J gene TRBJ1-1; D possibly corresponds to TRBD1 (5 bases). V was pared by 7 bases and J by 4 bases, with 22 bases between. The CDR3 contains 15 residues. The V gene's germline CDR1 is SQVTM and CDR2 ANQGSEA. The CDR3 loop is CSASPRGPGGTEAFF. Here the CDR3 DNA reads TGCAGCGCGTCCCCGAGAGGTCCCGGGGGCACTGAAGCTTTCTTT.

This clone was found once. The chain combines TRBV7-9 with TRBJ2-1, with 12 bases aligning to TRBD2. The CDR3 consists of 19 residues. Germline V gene sequence: CDR1 SEHNR, CDR2 FQNEAQ (reference sequence). The J segment lost 0 bases and the V segment lost 2 bases, leaving 8 bases of the junction unmatched. The CDR3 loop reads CASSLRGLAGHASYNEQFF. In nucleotides, the CDR3 is TGTGCCAGCAGCTTAAGGGGACTAGCGGGTCACGCCTCCTACAATGAGCAGTTCTTC.

This clone came up once. The chain joins TRBV19 to TRBJ1-2; D gene uncertain. Germline V CDR1 and CDR2: LNHDA, SQIVND (reference sequence). Trimming pared 5 bases from V and 6 bases from J, leaving 10 bases between. The CDR3 sequence is 12 residues long. CDR3 nucleotides: TGTGCCAGTAGTTTTCCAGGCAATGGCTACACCTTC. As protein: CASSFPGNGYTF.

V and J are TRBV3-1 (or the pseudogene TRBV3-2) and TRBJ1-2; TRBD1 aligns across 7 bases. Germline lookup yields CDR1 LGHDT and CDR2 YNNKEL (reference sequence). Trimming took 3 bases from V and 6 from J; bases not matched to a gene: 4. The CDR3 extends over 13 amino acids. The CDR3 region is CASSQRDRNGYTF. In nucleotides, the CDR3 is TGTGCCAGCAGCCAGCGGGACAGAAATGGCTACACCTTC.

This sequence joins TRBV30 and TRBJ2-5, with unresolved D. The CDR3 covers 11 residues. V dropped 1 base and J dropped 4 bases, with 4 bases sitting between them. Germline lookup yields CDR1 GTSNPN and CDR2 SVGIG (reference sequence). CDR3 sequence: CAWSAGETQYF. The CDR3 coding sequence is TGTGCCTGGAGTGCCGGAGAGACCCAGTACTTC.

The J gene is TRBJ2-7, the V gene TRBV9, with a possible D match to TRBD2 (5 bases). The ends were cut back, 0 bases at V and 5 bases at J, with 9 bases in the middle. The germline V gene has CDR1 SGDLS and CDR2 YYNGEE. The CDR3 consists of 13 residues. The CDR3 DNA reads as TGTGCCAGCAGCGTAGAGTTCGGGAACGAGCAGTACTTC. Protein product: CASSVEFGNEQYF.

The chain has TRBV29-1 and TRBJ2-3, with TRBD2 matching over 12 bases. This CDR3 comprises 19 residues. Germline V lookup: CDR1 SQVTM, CDR2 ANQGSEA. V was clipped by 0 bases and J by 4 bases; unmatched bases: 14. CDR3 sequence: CSVEDRPAGLAGFPDTQYF. The DNA for the CDR3 is TGCAGCGTTGAAGATCGCCCTGCAGGACTAGCGGGATTCCCAGATACGCAGTATTTT.

This chain links TRBV7-9 with TRBJ2-3, with D uncertain. Deletions cut 5 bases from V and 1 base from J, with 13 bases between. CDR3 length equals 15 residues. The germline V gene encodes CDR1 SEHNR and CDR2 FQNEAQ (reference sequence). CDR3: CASSPTILGTDTQYF. DNA of the CDR3: TGTGCCAGCAGCCCCACTATCTTGGGCACAGATACGCAGTATTTT.

In this sample, this clone turned up a few times. The chain couples TRBV5-1 to TRBJ2-1; a weak D match, TRBD2 (5 bases). Germline assignment: CDR1 SGHRS and CDR2 YFSETQ. The V end was cut by 0 bases, the J end by 5 bases, with 9 bases between. CDR3 size: 14 residues. CDR3 region: CASSLGAVNNEQFF. CDR3 DNA sequence: TGCGCCAGCAGCTTGGGAGCGGTAAACAATGAGCAGTTCTTC. Full variable domain (missing parts from reference TRBV5-1 and TRBJ2-1): KAGVTQTPRYLIKTRGQQVTLSCSPISGHRSVSWYQQTPGQGLQFLFEYFSETQRNKGNFPGRFSGRQFSNSRSEMNVSTLELGDSALYLCASSLGAVNNEQFFGPGTRLTVL.

V and J are TRBV7-2 and TRBJ2-2; 12 bases line up with TRBD2. The CDR3 totals 17 residues. Per the germline V gene, CDR1 is SGHTA and CDR2 is FQGNSA. V gave up 1 base and J gave up 7 bases; unmatched junction bases: 7. The CDR3 reads CASSLETSGSLIGELFF. The CDR3 DNA reads as TGTGCCAGCAGCTTAGAGACTAGCGGGAGTTTGATCGGGGAGCTGTTTTTT.

The V gene is TRBV24-1, the J gene TRBJ1-1; D not resolved. Germline V lookup: CDR1 KGHDR, CDR2 SFDVKD. CDR3 size: 12 residues. V lost 9 bases and J 1 base, leaving 8 bases between the germline ends. The CDR3 bases are TGTGCCACCCGAGATCGGAACACTGAAGCTTTCTTT. Residues: CATRDRNTEAFF.

This chain uses TRBV7-9 with TRBJ1-3, with D unclear. Germline lookup yields CDR1 SEHNR and CDR2 FQNEAQ (reference sequence). Trimming cost V 2 bases and J 1 base, with 12 bases left between them. The CDR3 contains 16 residues. In DNA form, the CDR3 reads TGTGCCAGCAGCTTATATGAGGGATTATCTGGAAACACCATATATTTT. Translation: CASSLYEGLSGNTIYF.

The CDR3 nucleotides read TGTGCCAGCAGCTTAGTTCCCGGCAGGGAGCGGGCTAACTATGGCTACACCTTC. Encoded protein: CASSLVPGRERANYGYTF. The chain carries TRBV7-8 and TRBJ1-2; weak D call: TRBD1 (5 bases). This CDR3 region has 18 residues. Trimming removed 1 base at V and 0 bases at J, with 18 bases between. CDR1 is SGHVS and CDR2 is FQNEAQ in the germline V gene.

This clone was seen once. The chain has TRBV7-2 and TRBJ2-3; TRBD1 aligns across 11 bases. The CDR3 runs to 20 residues. The V gene's germline CDR1 is SGHTA and CDR2 FQGNSA. V was clipped by 0 bases and J by 2 bases; unmatched bases: 13. The CDR3 loop is CASSLAPGQGVLEDTDTQYF. The CDR3 DNA follows: TGTGCCAGCAGCTTAGCCCCGGGACAGGGGGTTTTAGAGGACACAGATACGCAGTATTTT.

V is TRBV5-1 and J is TRBJ1-1; D uncertain. From germline, CDR1 is SGHRS and CDR2 YFSETQ. The CDR3 length is 14 residues. V was trimmed by 5 bases and J by 8 bases, leaving 19 bases between them. The CDR3 DNA is TGCGCCAGCAGTTACTCCGGGCCCCCGGGGGAAGCTTTCTTT. Translated: CASSYSGPPGEAFF.

V is TRBV25-1 and J is TRBJ1-1, with TRBD1 matching over 7 bases. This CDR3 region has 18 residues. Germline trimming cut 3 bases from V and 1 base from J; bases unmatched to any gene: 14. Germline loops: CDR1 MGHDK, CDR2 SYGVNS. CDR3 coding DNA: TGTGCCAGCAGTGAGTCGAGCCGAGGGGGCTCGAAGAACACTGAAGCTTTCTTT. Protein product: CASSESSRGGSKNTEAFF.

The genes are TRBV6-6 and TRBJ2-7; possibly TRBD1 for D (6 bases). CDR3 length: 16 residues. V was shortened by 2 bases and J by 3 bases, with 17 bases between the two germline ends. Per germline, CDR1 MNHNY and CDR2 SVGAGI (reference sequence). CDR3 bases: TGTGCCAGCAGTTACACGGAAACGACAGGCCGCTACGAGCAGTACTTC. Translated, it gives CASSYTETTGRYEQYF.

J is TRBJ2-5 and V is TRBV7-9, with D tentatively TRBD2 (5 bases). This CDR3 is 16 amino acids long. Between the trimmed V and J ends, which lost 1 base and 4 bases, there was a span of 16 bases. Germline CDR1 reads SEHNR; CDR2 reads FQNEAQ (reference sequence). CDR3 sequence reads: CASSLGSALGGETQYF. As DNA, the CDR3 is TGTGCCAGCAGCTTAGGTAGCGCCCTAGGAGGAGAGACCCAGTACTTC.

This chain connects TRBV6-4 to TRBJ2-6; TRBD1 agrees at 10 bases. J was trimmed by 16 bases and V by 5 bases; bases with no gene match: 8. The CDR3 is 13 residues long. Per germline, CDR1 MRHNA and CDR2 SNTAGT. This chain's CDR3 is CASSREPGQGLTF. CDR3 sequence (DNA): TGTGCCAGCAGTAGAGAACCGGGACAGGGGCTGACTTTC.

CDR3 DNA sequence: TGTGCCAGCAGCGGGGTATCTCTTTCTGAAGCTTTCTTT. This sequence encodes CASSGVSLSEAFF. The rearrangement uses TRBV27 and TRBJ1-1, with unresolved D. CDR1 is MNHEY, CDR2 SMNVEV, per germline (reference sequence). There are 13 residues in the CDR3. V was clipped by 6 bases and J by 6 bases, with 14 bases between them.

The chain links TRBV5-1 to TRBJ2-1, with TRBD2 matching 12 bases. Per the germline V gene, CDR1 is SGHRS and CDR2 is YFSETQ. The CDR3 is 15 amino acids. J was trimmed by 6 bases and V by 4 bases; bases with no gene match: 5. The CDR3 DNA reads as TGCGCCAGCAGCCAGACTAGCGGGAGTCCCAATGAGCAGTTCTTC. Protein product: CASSQTSGSPNEQFF.

This clone is a singleton in its sample. The rearrangement joins TRBV7-2 to TRBJ2-7, with 8 bases matching TRBD1. Trimming removed 5 bases from V and 1 base from J; junction bases left unmatched: 7. The CDR3 consists of 15 residues. Germline V lookup: CDR1 SGHTA, CDR2 FQGNSA. CDR3 residues: CASSLGQGFSYEQYF. Here the CDR3 DNA reads TGTGCCAGCAGCCTAGGACAGGGTTTTTCCTACGAGCAGTACTTC.